The 20 T cell receptor beta chains given below trace back to one sample, sequenced in a study of control samples from healthy donors and cancer patients. Here immunoSEQ multiplex PCR was the method, and the copy in TCRdb shows in-frame clones only, minus some. The profile shows 150,000 to 200,000 clones, 90% of them singletons. The specimen sequenced was blood. These receptor sequences come from a woman in her fifties or sixties in good health.

The chain carries TRBV4-3 and TRBJ1-2, with D unresolved. V was trimmed by 0 bases and J by 2 bases, leaving 10 bases between them. This CDR3 comprises 15 residues. Germline V gives CDR1 LGHNA, CDR2 YSLEER. The CDR3 spells CASSQDTGFNYGYTF. The CDR3 DNA is TGCGCCAGCAGCCAAGATACGGGGTTCAACTATGGCTACACCTTC.

CDR3 in DNA: TGCGCCAGCAGCCAAGTGGGTATACGCGGGGGGACCCAGTACTTC. It specifies CASSQVGIRGGTQYF. The chain is built from TRBV4-1 and TRBJ2-5; TRBD2 aligns across 7 bases. Germline CDR1 is MGHRA and CDR2 is YSYEKL. After removal of 1 base from V and 7 bases from J, the junction contained 9 bases not matched to a gene. The CDR3 is 15 residues long.

V is TRBV4-3 and J is TRBJ1-4; TRBD1 is a possible D gene (5 bases). The V end was cut by 0 bases, the J end by 3 bases, with 11 bases between. CDR1 and CDR2 from the germline V gene are LGHNA and YSLEER. The CDR3 covers 16 residues. The CDR3 sequence is CASSQDSGLANEKLFF. The CDR3 region has the DNA TGCGCCAGCAGCCAAGATTCAGGGCTAGCTAATGAAAAACTGTTTTTT.

V usage is TRBV5-4 and J usage is TRBJ2-3, with TRBD2 identical over 11 bases. This CDR3 is 16 amino acids long. The junction had 6 bases not matched to a gene; V was cut back by 4 bases and J by 2 bases. The V gene's germline CDR1 is SGHNT and CDR2 YYREEE (reference sequence). CDR3 nucleotides: TGTGCCAGCAGCATGGGGACTAGCGGATTCACAGATACGCAGTATTTT. Its protein is CASSMGTSGFTDTQYF.

The rearrangement uses TRBV9 and TRBJ2-5, with 7 bases matching TRBD2. The CDR3 loop spans 14 amino acids. Trimming removed 3 bases from V and 3 bases from J; junction bases left unmatched: 5. Germline V CDR1 and CDR2: SGDLS, YYNGEE. For the CDR3, the DNA is TGTGCCAGCAGCGCGGGGACTATAAAAGAGACCCAGTACTTC. Amino acid sequence: CASSAGTIKETQYF. The full variable domain, in which reference TRBV9 and TRBJ2-5 provide the parts outside the CDR3, is DSGVTQTPKHLITATGQRVTLRCSPRSGDLSVYWYQQSLDQGLQFLIQYYNGEERAKGNILERFSAQQFPDLHSELNLSSLELGDSALYFCASSAGTIKETQYFGPGTRLLVL.

The V call is TRBV7-3, the J call TRBJ1-6; D may be TRBD1 (5 bases). V was clipped by 9 bases and J by 5 bases, with 14 bases between them. The CDR3 consists of 14 residues. Germline V gene lookup returns CDR1 SGHTA and CDR2 FQGTGA. CDR3 protein: CASRDGYDNSPLHF. DNA for the CDR3: TGTGCCAGTCGGGACGGCTACGATAATTCACCCCTCCACTTT.

The rearrangement links TRBV29-1 to TRBJ2-6; D might be TRBD1 (6 bases). This CDR3 has 15 amino acids. V shed 6 bases and J shed 3 bases, with 15 bases lying between them. CDR1 and CDR2 from the germline V gene are SQVTM and ANQGSEA. For the CDR3, the DNA is TGCAGCGTGTCACACACAGGGAGTGGGGCCAACGTCCTGACTTTC. It encodes CSVSHTGSGANVLTF.

CDR3 sequence (DNA): TGTGCCAGCAGCTTAACTGGCATGGCCCAGCATTTT. Protein: CASSLTGMAQHF. The V call is TRBV7-2, the J call TRBJ1-5; D is ambiguous. The CDR3 sequence is 12 residues long. V was pared by 2 bases and J by 11 bases, with 10 bases between. From germline, CDR1 is SGHTA and CDR2 FQGNSA.

The chain uses TRBV30 and TRBJ2-3, with 9 bases lining up with TRBD2. CDR1 and CDR2 (germline): GTSNPN, SVGIG (reference sequence). The CDR3 spans 15 residues. The J segment lost 8 bases and the V segment lost 0 bases, leaving 9 bases of the junction unmatched. The chain's CDR3 is CAWSVLASGTGTQYF. For the CDR3, the DNA is TGTGCCTGGAGTGTACTGGCTAGCGGGACTGGTACGCAGTATTTT.

The CDR3 reads CASSIDRQDTGDTQYF. CDR3 nucleotides: TGTGCCAGTAGTATAGATCGTCAGGATACAGGGGATACGCAGTATTTT. The rearrangement joins TRBV19 to TRBJ2-3; D is perhaps TRBD1 (6 bases). V was clipped by 0 bases and J by 6 bases, with 16 bases between them. Per germline, CDR1 LNHDA and CDR2 SQIVND (reference sequence). The CDR3 loop spans 16 amino acids.

This clone was recorded once. The chain links TRBV9 to TRBJ2-2; the D is unclear. V lost 3 bases to trimming and J lost 4 bases, with 4 bases between them. CDR1 and CDR2 from the germline V gene are SGDLS and YYNGEE. This CDR3 is built from 12 residues. As DNA, the CDR3 is TGTGCCAGCAGCGACCTCACCGGGGAGCTGTTTTTT. Protein sequence: CASSDLTGELFF.

This rearrangement joins TRBV9 to TRBJ1-2, with 11 bases matching TRBD1. The CDR3 spans 15 residues. V lost 2 bases to trimming and J lost 7 bases; unmatched junction nucleotides: 7. Germline V gene lookup returns CDR1 SGDLS and CDR2 YYNGEE. DNA of the CDR3: TGTGCCAGCAGCGTCGGACAGGGGGCGAACGGTGGCTACACCTTC. It yields the protein CASSVGQGANGGYTF. Based on the CDR3 plus reference TRBV9 and TRBJ1-2, the full variable domain is DSGVTQTPKHLITATGQRVTLRCSPRSGDLSVYWYQQSLDQGLQFLIQYYNGEERAKGNILERFSAQQFPDLHSELNLSSLELGDSALYFCASSVGQGANGGYTFGSGTRLTVV.

The rearrangement joins TRBV11-1 to TRBJ2-3; 9 nucleotides agree with TRBD2. The CDR3 runs to 14 residues. Germline V gene lookup returns CDR1 SGHAT and CDR2 FQDESV (reference sequence). V shed 5 bases and J 6 bases; nucleotides not matched to a gene: 6. The CDR3 region has the DNA TGTGCCAGCAGCCTGGGGCTAGCGGGGGATACGCAGTATTTT. Its protein is CASSLGLAGDTQYF.

V is TRBV18 and J is TRBJ1-2; D may be TRBD1 (6 bases). The CDR3 consists of 17 residues. The V and J ends lost 2 bases and 14 bases respectively, with 30 bases between them. Germline CDR1 reads KGHSH; CDR2 reads LQKENI. CDR3 region: CASSPAFSRGEDAMKTF. The CDR3 bases are TGTGCCAGCTCACCAGCATTTTCGAGGGGGGAGGACGCGATGAAGACCTTC.

The chain couples TRBV7-3 to TRBJ1-2; D is undetermined. The V gene's germline CDR1 is SGHTA and CDR2 FQGTGA. V lost 2 bases and J lost 13, with 14 bases in between. The CDR3 sequence is 12 residues long. The CDR3, as DNA: TGTGCCAGCAGCTTACCCGGCCATTATTGCACCTTC. This sequence encodes CASSLPGHYCTF.

The gene calls are TRBV28 and TRBJ2-7; TRBD2 matches at 9 bases. V was pared by 3 bases and J by 3 bases, with 6 bases of the junction left unmatched. This CDR3 spans 15 amino acids. Germline V gene data show CDR1 as MDHEN and CDR2 as SYDVKM. Here the CDR3 reads CASSFRAGGDYEQYF. CDR3 in DNA: TGTGCCAGCAGTTTTCGGGCGGGAGGGGACTACGAGCAGTACTTC.

This clone was observed a handful of times. The V gene is TRBV28, the J gene TRBJ2-3, with TRBD2 matching over 9 bases. CDR1 is MDHEN and CDR2 is SYDVKM in the germline V gene. The CDR3 length is 14 residues. V shed 4 bases and J 7 bases; nucleotides not matched to a gene: 6. The CDR3 bases are TGTGCCAGCAGTTCCGCGGGGGGGCCGAATACGCAGTATTTT. As protein: CASSSAGGPNTQYF.

This chain connects TRBV9 to TRBJ2-3; 12 bases agree with TRBD1. V shed 3 bases, J shed 1 base, and the junction held 6 bases outside the gene matches. The germline CDR1 and CDR2 sequences are SGDLS and YYNGEE. The CDR3 totals 17 residues. The DNA for the CDR3 is TGTGCCAGCAGCGACGGGACAGGGGGCGCGGGCACAGATACGCAGTATTTT. Its protein product is CASSDGTGGAGTDTQYF.

This chain joins TRBV7-3 and TRBJ2-3, with D perhaps TRBD2 (6 bases). The germline gives CDR1 SGHTA, CDR2 FQGTGA. Trimming pared 8 bases from V and 2 bases from J, leaving 20 bases between. CDR3 length: 16 amino acids. This CDR3 reads CASSLGGFSYTDTQYF. CDR3 nucleotide sequence: TGTGCCAGCTCCTTAGGAGGGTTCAGCTACACAGATACGCAGTATTTT.

CDR3 region: CASTPGVITGELFF. CDR3 in DNA: TGTGCCAGCACCCCCGGGGTTATCACCGGGGAGCTGTTTTTT. V usage is TRBV3-1 (or the pseudogene TRBV3-2) and J usage is TRBJ2-2, with D tentatively TRBD2 (5 bases). CDR1 is LGHDT and CDR2 is YNNKEL in the germline V gene (reference sequence). V lost 7 bases, J lost 4 bases, and 13 bases lay in between. This CDR3 is built from 14 residues.